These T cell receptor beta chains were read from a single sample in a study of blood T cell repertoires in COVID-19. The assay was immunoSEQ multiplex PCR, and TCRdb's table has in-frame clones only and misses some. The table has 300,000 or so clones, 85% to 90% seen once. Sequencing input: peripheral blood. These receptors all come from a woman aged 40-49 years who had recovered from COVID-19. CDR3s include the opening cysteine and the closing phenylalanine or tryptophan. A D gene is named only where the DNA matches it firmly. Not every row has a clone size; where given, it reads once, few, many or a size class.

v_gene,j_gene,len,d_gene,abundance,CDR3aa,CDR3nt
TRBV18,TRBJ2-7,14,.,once,CASSPVGALYEQYF,TGTGCCAGCTCACCAGTAGGGGCACTTTACGAGCAGTACTTC
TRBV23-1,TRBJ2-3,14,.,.,CASSQSIGSYTQYF,TGCGCCAGCAGTCAATCTATCGGGTCCTATACGCAGTATTTT
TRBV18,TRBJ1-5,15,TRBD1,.,CASSQDRGGLPPQHF,TGTGCCAGCTCCCAGGATCGAGGGGGCCTACCGCCCCAGCATTTT
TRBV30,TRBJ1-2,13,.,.,CACRRTDNYGYTF,TGTGCCTGTAGACGGACAGATAACTATGGCTACACCTTC
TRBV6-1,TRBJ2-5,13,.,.,CASSEGGGETQYF,TGTGCCAGCAGTGAAGGGGGCGGAGAGACCCAGTACTTC
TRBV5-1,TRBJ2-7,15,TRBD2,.,CASSLGVAGEYGQYF,TGCGCCAGCAGCTTGGGGGTAGCGGGGGAGTATGGGCAGTACTTC
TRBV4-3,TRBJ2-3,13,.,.,CASSQVEADTQYF,TGCGCCAGCAGCCAAGTAGAGGCAGATACGCAGTATTTT
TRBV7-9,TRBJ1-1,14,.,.,CASSLRSYNTEAFF,TGTGCCAGCAGCTTGCGGAGCTATAACACTGAAGCTTTCTTT
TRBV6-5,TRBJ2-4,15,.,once,CASRRASLGKNIQYF,TGTGCCAGCAGGAGGGCGAGTTTGGGCAAAAACATTCAGTACTTC
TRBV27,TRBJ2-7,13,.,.,CASSPGGTYEQYF,TGTGCCAGCAGTCCCGGGGGTACCTACGAGCAGTACTTC
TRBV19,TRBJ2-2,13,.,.,CAGGRGGTGELFF,TGTGCAGGGGGGAGGGGAGGCACCGGGGAGCTGTTTTTT
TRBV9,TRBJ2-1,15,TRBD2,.,CASSAWGGGAIEQFF,TGTGCCAGCAGCGCCTGGGGCGGGGGGGCCATTGAGCAGTTCTTC
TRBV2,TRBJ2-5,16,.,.,CASSEALRVEQETQYF,TGTGCCAGCAGTGAAGCGCTTCGAGTTGAACAAGAGACCCAGTACTTC
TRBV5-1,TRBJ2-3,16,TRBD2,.,CASSLFAGGLRDTQYF,TGCGCCAGCAGCTTGTTTGCGGGGGGGCTCCGAGATACGCAGTATTTT
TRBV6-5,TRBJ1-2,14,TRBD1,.,CAGGRDRHRYGYTF,TGTGCCGGCGGGCGGGACAGGCACCGCTATGGCTACACCTTC
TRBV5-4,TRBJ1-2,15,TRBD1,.,CASSTPGQGNYGYTF,TGTGCCAGCAGCACCCCGGGACAGGGGAACTATGGCTACACCTTC
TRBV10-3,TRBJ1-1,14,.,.,CAISDHRMNTEAFF,TGTGCCATCAGTGATCACAGGATGAACACTGAAGCTTTCTTT
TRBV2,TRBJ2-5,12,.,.,CASSEGGATQYF,TGTGCCAGCAGTGAAGGGGGAGCCACCCAGTACTTC
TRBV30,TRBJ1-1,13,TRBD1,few,CAWSKTGGTEAFF,TGTGCCTGGAGCAAGACAGGGGGCACTGAAGCTTTCTTT
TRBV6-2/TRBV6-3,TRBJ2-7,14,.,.,CASSYRGNLYEQYF,TGTGCCAGCAGTTATCGGGGGAATCTCTACGAGCAGTACTTC
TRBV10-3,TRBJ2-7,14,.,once,CAIRDSLNSYEQYF,TGTGCCATCAGAGACAGTTTGAACTCCTACGAGCAGTACTTC
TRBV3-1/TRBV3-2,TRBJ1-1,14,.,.,CASSLTGDNTEAFF,TGTGCCAGCAGCCTGACAGGAGATAACACTGAAGCTTTCTTT
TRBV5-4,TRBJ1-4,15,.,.,CASTRSGGQGEKLFF,TGTGCCAGCACCCGAAGTGGGGGCCAGGGTGAAAAACTGTTTTTT
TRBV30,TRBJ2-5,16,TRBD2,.,CACRRGAGGPRETQYF,TGTGCCTGCCGCCGCGGGGCGGGGGGGCCCCGGGAGACCCAGTACTTC
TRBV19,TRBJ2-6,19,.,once,CASSLRGDRLGSGANVLTF,TGTGCCAGTAGTCTCCGGGGGGACAGGCTGGGCTCTGGGGCCAACGTCCTGACTTTC
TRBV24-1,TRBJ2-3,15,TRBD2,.,CATSDSSGERDTQYF,TGTGCCACCAGTGATTCGAGCGGGGAACGAGATACGCAGTATTTT
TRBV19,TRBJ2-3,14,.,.,CASKEEVGTDTQYF,TGTGCCAGTAAGGAAGAGGTCGGCACAGATACGCAGTATTTT
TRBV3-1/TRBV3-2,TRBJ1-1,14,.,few,CASSHHSGDTEAFF,TGTGCCAGCAGCCACCACTCAGGGGACACTGAAGCTTTCTTT
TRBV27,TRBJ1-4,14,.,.,CASSHRQGREKLFF,TGTGCCAGTTCTCACCGCCAGGGGAGAGAGAAACTGTTTTTT
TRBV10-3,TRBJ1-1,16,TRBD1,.,CAISERGTGAYGEAFF,TGTGCCATCAGTGAGCGGGGGACAGGGGCCTATGGTGAAGCTTTCTTT
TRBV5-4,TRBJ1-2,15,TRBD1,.,CASSAAGGAGYGYTF,TGTGCCAGCAGCGCAGCAGGGGGCGCAGGCTATGGCTACACCTTC
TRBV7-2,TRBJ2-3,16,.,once,CASSLIRGTLTDTQYF,TGTGCCAGCAGCTTAATAAGGGGGACCCTCACAGATACGCAGTATTTT
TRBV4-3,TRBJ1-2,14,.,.,CASSQAQGPYGYTF,TGCGCCAGCAGCCAAGCACAGGGTCCCTATGGCTACACCTTC
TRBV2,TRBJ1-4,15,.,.,CASRLTQGWYEKLFF,TGTGCCAGCAGACTCACACAGGGTTGGTATGAAAAACTGTTTTTT
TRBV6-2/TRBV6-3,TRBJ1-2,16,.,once,CASSYRWAHENYGYTF,TGTGCCAGCAGTTACCGGTGGGCGCACGAGAACTATGGCTACACCTTC
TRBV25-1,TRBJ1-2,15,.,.,CASSEWGAGNYGYTF,TGTGCCAGCAGTGAATGGGGTGCGGGGAACTATGGCTACACCTTC
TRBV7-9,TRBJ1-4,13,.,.,CASSHRRGEKLFF,TGTGCCAGCAGCCACCGCCGGGGTGAAAAACTGTTTTTT
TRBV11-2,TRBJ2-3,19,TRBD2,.,CASSLYGTSGGTSTDTQYF,TGTGCCAGCAGCTTATACGGGACTAGCGGGGGGACTAGCACAGATACGCAGTATTTT
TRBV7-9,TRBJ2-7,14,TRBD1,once,CASSHRDRPYEQYF,TGTGCCAGCAGCCACCGGGACAGACCCTACGAGCAGTACTTC
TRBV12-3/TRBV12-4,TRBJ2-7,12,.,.,CASSPGLHEQYF,TGTGCCAGCAGTCCGGGACTTCACGAGCAGTACTTC
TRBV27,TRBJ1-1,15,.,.,CASSLSQIMNTEAFF,TGTGCCAGCAGTTTGTCTCAGATCATGAACACTGAAGCTTTCTTT
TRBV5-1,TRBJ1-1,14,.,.,CASSLWGQNTEAFF,TGCGCCAGCAGCTTGTGGGGCCAGAACACTGAAGCTTTCTTT
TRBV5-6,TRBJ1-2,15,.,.,CASSPRTGWDYGYTF,TGTGCCAGCAGCCCAAGAACAGGGTGGGACTATGGCTACACCTTC
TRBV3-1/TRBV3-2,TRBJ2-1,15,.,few,CASSPTASSYNEQFF,TGTGCCAGCAGCCCCACCGCGAGCTCCTACAATGAGCAGTTCTTC
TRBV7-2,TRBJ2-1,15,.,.,CASSLVVTGSNEQFF,TGTGCCAGCAGCTTAGTAGTAACAGGCAGCAATGAGCAGTTCTTC
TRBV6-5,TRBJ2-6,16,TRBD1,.,CASSSTGGVGANVLTF,TGTGCCAGCAGTTCAACAGGGGGCGTTGGGGCCAACGTCCTGACTTTC
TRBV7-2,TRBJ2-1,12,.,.,CASSLLRAEQFF,TGTGCCAGCAGCTTATTAAGAGCCGAGCAGTTCTTC
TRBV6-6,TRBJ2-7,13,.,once,CASSFVVAYEQYF,TGTGCCAGCAGTTTTGTCGTCGCCTACGAGCAGTACTTC